This T cell receptor (beta chain) was identified in a study of blood T cell repertoires in COVID-19. Study at large: Acute and convalescent COVID-19 specimens originated in the United States, Italy and Spain. Sources were T cells, B-cell-depleted T cells, or PBMCs; the material itself was cDNA or gDNA.

Germline V lookup: CDR1 SGHRS, CDR2 YFSETQ. J gave up 2 bases and V 5 bases, and 1 base lay outside the gene matches. The CDR3 spans 13 residues. Followed longitudinally, the Seattle patients had been enrolled during active infection. In its sample, this clone was seen many times. Per the authors' pipeline: Amplification from reference gene primers served as the basis for estimated nucleated cell counts. Here immunoSEQ multiplex PCR was the method, and the copy in TCRdb shows in-frame clones only, minus some. The DNA gave D and trimming, while V, J and clone size come from that table. The table shows over 200,000 clones, with about 80% occurring only once.

The source is a woman older than 75 with COVID-19, enrolled during active disease. The sample taken for sequencing was peripheral blood. The V call is TRBV5-1, the J call TRBJ1-3; 7 bases fit TRBD1. CDR3 bases: TGCGCCAGCAGACAGGGGACTGGAAACACCATATATTTT. This gives the protein CASRQGTGNTIYF.